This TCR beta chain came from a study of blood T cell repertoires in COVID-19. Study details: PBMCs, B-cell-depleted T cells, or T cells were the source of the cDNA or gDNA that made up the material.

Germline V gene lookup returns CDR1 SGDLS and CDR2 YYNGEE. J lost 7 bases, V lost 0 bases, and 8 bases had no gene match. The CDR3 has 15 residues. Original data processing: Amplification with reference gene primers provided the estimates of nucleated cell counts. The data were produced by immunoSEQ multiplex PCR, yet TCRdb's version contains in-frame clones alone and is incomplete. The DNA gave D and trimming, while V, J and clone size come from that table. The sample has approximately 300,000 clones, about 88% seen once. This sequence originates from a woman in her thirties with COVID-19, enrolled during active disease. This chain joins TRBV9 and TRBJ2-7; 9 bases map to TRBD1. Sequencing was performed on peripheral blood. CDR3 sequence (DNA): TGTGCCAGCAGCGTAGAAACAGGGGGCTTAAGGGAGCAGTACTTC. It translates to CASSVETGGLREQYF.